A selection of T cell receptor beta chains follows, all from one sample in a study of blood T cell repertoires in COVID-19. The repertoire was sequenced with immunoSEQ multiplex PCR; TCRdb's copy has only in-frame clones and lacks some. This table has more than 95,000 clones, roughly 83% appearing once. The sequencing input was peripheral blood. The receptors shown here come from a human donor in a cohort sampled during active COVID-19. The CDR3 runs from the conserved cysteine through the conserved F or W. D genes are given only for firm matches. Clone size is stated in some rows and not others, as once, few, many or a class when expanded.

.	TRBJ2-2	.	TRBV7-9	CASSLIPVGGELFF	TGTGCCAGCAGCTTAATCCCCGTCGGGGGGGAGCTGTTTTTT
.	TRBJ2-7	.	TRBV7-8	CASSLELAGTYEQYF	TGTGCCAGCAGCCTCGAGCTGGCGGGAACCTACGAGCAGTACTTC
.	TRBJ1-3	.	TRBV11-2	CASSLVVQAGEGNTIYF	TGTGCCAGCAGCTTAGTGGTCCAGGCGGGGGAAGGAAACACCATATATTTT
.	TRBJ2-5	.	TRBV5-1	CASSLGGSQETQYF	TGCGCCAGCAGCTTGGGGGGCAGCCAAGAGACCCAGTACTTC
.	TRBJ2-1	.	TRBV10-1	CASGEIGRINEQFF	TGCGCCAGCGGGGAAATCGGGAGAATCAATGAGCAGTTCTTC
.	TRBJ2-7	.	TRBV27	CASSLQDGEQYF	TGTGCCAGCAGTTTGCAGGATGGCGAGCAGTACTTC
once	TRBJ1-3	TRBD1	TRBV6-5	CASSYSHGTAGNTIYF	TGTGCCAGCAGTTATTCCCATGGGACAGCCGGAAACACCATATATTTT
.	TRBJ2-5	TRBD2	TRBV7-2	CASRPRTSDKGTQYF	TGTGCCAGCAGGCCGCGGACTAGCGATAAGGGGACCCAGTACTTC
.	TRBJ2-3	.	TRBV6-5	CASKLAGSTDTQYF	TGTGCCAGCAAATTGGCGGGAAGTACAGATACGCAGTATTTT
.	TRBJ1-2	TRBD1	TRBV5-1	CASSLATGGATRNYGYTF	TGCGCCAGCAGCTTGGCCACAGGGGGCGCAACACGGAACTATGGCTACACCTTC
.	TRBJ1-5	.	TRBV2	CASCLATANQPQHF	TGTGCCAGTTGCCTGGCGACAGCTAATCAGCCCCAGCATTTT
few	TRBJ2-7	TRBD2	TRBV5-6	CASSLAGGPRGEQYF	TGTGCCAGCAGCTTAGCGGGAGGGCCAAGGGGAGAGCAGTACTTC
.	TRBJ2-7	TRBD1	TRBV27	CASRWTGDYEQYF	TGTGCCAGCAGGTGGACAGGGGACTACGAGCAGTACTTC
.	TRBJ2-3	.	TRBV18	CASSPDSFSTDTQYF	TGTGCCAGCTCACCCGACTCGTTCTCCACAGATACGCAGTATTTT
.	TRBJ1-6	.	TRBV12-5	CASGSPQGYNSPLHF	TGTGCTAGTGGTTCCCCACAGGGATATAATTCACCCCTCCACTTT
once	TRBJ2-4	TRBD1	TRBV7-2	CASSPVTGGQVAKNIQYF	TGTGCCAGCAGCCCCGTTACCGGGGGACAGGTAGCCAAAAACATTCAGTACTTC
.	TRBJ1-3	.	TRBV28	CASSLVAFSGNTIYF	TGTGCCAGCAGTTTAGTGGCCTTCTCTGGAAACACCATATATTTT